The clone carrying this T cell receptor beta chain was counted a few times. Its specificity is unknown. It was through 5'RACE template switching that TCR cDNA was made, with a universal primer site and UMIs added. TCRdb passed the 5' RACE reads through MiXCR, listing each CDR3 protein once. The sample records some 600,000 distinct CDR3 sequences, around an eighth being singletons. These data are taken from a study of T cells after yellow fever vaccination. Study results and caveats: A weaker secondary response peaked on day 5, the primary on day 15. A limited proportion of clonotypes was detected within both the CD4 and CD8 compartments. Post-booster repertoires again held most primary-vaccination clones (around 95% CD4, just under 90% CD8).

Germline loops: CDR1 MNHEY, CDR2 SVGEGT. This CDR3 contains 12 residues. J gave up 10 bases and V 6 bases, and 4 bases lay outside the gene matches. The chain has TRBV6-2 or TRBV6-3 and TRBJ2-1; TRBD2 agrees at 9 bases. The specimen comprised PBMCs, sampled on the day of the yellow fever booster vaccination. The clonotype originates from a man younger than 40 who received the YFV17D yellow fever vaccine. The CDR3 is CASSLGTSEQFF. The CDR3 DNA is TGTGCCAGCAGCCTCGGGACTAGCGAGCAGTTCTTC.